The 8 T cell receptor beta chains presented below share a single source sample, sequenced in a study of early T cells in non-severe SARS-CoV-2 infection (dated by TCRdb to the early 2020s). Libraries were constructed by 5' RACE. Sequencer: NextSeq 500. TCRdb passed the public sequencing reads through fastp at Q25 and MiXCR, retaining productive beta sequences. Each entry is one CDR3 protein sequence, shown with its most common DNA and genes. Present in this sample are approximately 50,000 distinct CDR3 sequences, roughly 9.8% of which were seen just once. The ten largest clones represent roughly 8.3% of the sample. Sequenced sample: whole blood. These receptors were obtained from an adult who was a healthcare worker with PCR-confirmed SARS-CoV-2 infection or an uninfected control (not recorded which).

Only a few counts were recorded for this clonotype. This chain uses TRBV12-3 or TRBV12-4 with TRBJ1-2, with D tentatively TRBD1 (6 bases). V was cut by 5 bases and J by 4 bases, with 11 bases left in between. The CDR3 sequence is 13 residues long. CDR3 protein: CASSRSGAYGYTF. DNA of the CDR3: TGTGCCAGCAGTCGGTCGGGGGCCTATGGCTACACCTTC.

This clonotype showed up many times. The CDR3 protein is CSVLAPNEQFF. The CDR3 nucleotides read TGCAGCGTTTTGGCTCCCAATGAGCAGTTCTTC. The chain carries TRBV29-1 and TRBJ2-1; no firm D call. The CDR3 spans 11 residues. The V and J ends lost 5 bases and 6 bases respectively, with 8 bases between them. The germline CDR1 and CDR2 sequences are SQVTM and ANQGSEA.

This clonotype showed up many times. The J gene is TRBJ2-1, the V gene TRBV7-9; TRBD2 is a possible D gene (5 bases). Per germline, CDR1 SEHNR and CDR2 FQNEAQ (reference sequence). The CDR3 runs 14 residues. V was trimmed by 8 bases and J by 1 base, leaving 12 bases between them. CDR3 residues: CASAPSTSYNEQFF. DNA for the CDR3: TGTGCCAGCGCCCCTAGCACGTCCTACAATGAGCAGTTCTTC.

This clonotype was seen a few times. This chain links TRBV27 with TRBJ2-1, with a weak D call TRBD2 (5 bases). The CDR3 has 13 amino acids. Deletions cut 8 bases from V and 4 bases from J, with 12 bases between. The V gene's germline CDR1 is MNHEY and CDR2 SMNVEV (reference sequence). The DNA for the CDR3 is TGTGCCAGCGCCAGGACTCTTTACAATGAGCAGTTCTTC. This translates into CASARTLYNEQFF.

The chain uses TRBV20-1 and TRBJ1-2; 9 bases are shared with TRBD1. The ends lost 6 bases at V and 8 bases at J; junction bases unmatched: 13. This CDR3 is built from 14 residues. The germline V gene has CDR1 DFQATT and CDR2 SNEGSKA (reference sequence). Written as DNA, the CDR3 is TGCAGTGCCATGAGGGGGACAGGGACTAACGGCTACACCTTC. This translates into CSAMRGTGTNGYTF.

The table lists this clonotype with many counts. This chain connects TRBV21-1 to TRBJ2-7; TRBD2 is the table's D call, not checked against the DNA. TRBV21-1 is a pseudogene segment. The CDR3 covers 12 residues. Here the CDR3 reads CASSNGPGEQYF. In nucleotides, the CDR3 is TGTGCCAGCAGCAACGGCCCTGGCGAGCAGTACTTC.

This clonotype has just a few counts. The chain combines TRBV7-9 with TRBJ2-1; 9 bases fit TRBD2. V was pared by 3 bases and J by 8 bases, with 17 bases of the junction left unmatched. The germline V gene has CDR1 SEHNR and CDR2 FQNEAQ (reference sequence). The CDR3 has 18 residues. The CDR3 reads CASSFPGVAGVPEHEQFF. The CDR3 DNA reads TGTGCCAGCAGCTTCCCCGGGGTAGCGGGAGTGCCGGAGCATGAGCAGTTCTTC. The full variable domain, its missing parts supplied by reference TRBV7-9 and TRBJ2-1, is DTGVSQNPRHKITKRGQNVTFRCDPISEHNRLYWYRQTLGQGPEFLTYFQNEAQLEKSRLLSDRFSAERPKGSFSTLEIQRTEQGDSAMYLCASSFPGVAGVPEHEQFFGPGTRLTVL.

The CDR3 DNA reads TGTGCCAGCAGTTCCCGACAGGTGAACACTGAAGCTTTCTTT. This codes for CASSSRQVNTEAFF. The chain couples TRBV6-6 to TRBJ1-1; weak D call: TRBD1 (6 bases). The germline CDR1 and CDR2 sequences are MNHNY and SVGAGI (reference sequence). V lost 4 bases to trimming and J lost 0 bases, with 9 bases between them. The CDR3 consists of 14 residues.